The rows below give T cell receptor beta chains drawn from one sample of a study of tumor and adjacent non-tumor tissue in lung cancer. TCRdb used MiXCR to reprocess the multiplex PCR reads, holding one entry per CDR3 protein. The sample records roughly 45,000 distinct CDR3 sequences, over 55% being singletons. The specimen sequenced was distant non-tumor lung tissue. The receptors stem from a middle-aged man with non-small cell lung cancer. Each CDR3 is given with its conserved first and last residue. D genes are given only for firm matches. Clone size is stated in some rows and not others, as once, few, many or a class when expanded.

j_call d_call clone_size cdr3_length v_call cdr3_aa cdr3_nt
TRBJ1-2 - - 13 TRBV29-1 CCVLRTGIEGYTF TGCTGCGTATTGCGAACGGGGATCGAGGGCTACACCTTC
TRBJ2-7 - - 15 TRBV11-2 CPSSSGTGRSYEQYF TGTCCCAGCAGCTCAGGGACGGGTAGAAGTTACGAGCAGTACTTC
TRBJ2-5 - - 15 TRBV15 CATSRDIWPKETQYF TGTGCCACCAGCAGAGATATCTGGCCAAAAGAGACCCAGTACTTC
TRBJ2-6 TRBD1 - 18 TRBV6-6 CASSRSGQGVSGANVLTF TGTGCCAGCAGTCGCTCGGGACAGGGCGTCTCTGGGGCGAACGTCCTGACTTTC
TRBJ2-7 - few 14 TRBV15 CATSTSDRTYEQYF TGTGCCACCAGCACCTCCGACAGGACCTACGAGCAGTACTTC
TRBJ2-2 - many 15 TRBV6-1 CASSEVGGTPGELFF TGTGCCAGCAGTGAAGTGGGGGGAACCCCCGGGGAGCTGTTTTTT
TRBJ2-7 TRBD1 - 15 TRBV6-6 CAYTDQGANVYEQYF TGTGCCTACACTGATCAGGGGGCTAACGTTTACGAGCAGTACTTC
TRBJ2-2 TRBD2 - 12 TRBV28 CASSSGGGELFF TGTGCCAGCAGTTCGGGGGGCGGGGAGCTGTTTTTT
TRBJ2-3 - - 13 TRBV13 CAIIRLPTDTQYF TGTGCCATCATCCGCCTCCCCACAGATACGCAGTATTTT
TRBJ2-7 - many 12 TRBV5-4 CASSLSSYEQYF TGTGCCAGCAGCTTGAGCTCCTACGAGCAGTACTTC
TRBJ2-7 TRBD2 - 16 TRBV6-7 CTSSYSIVAGVNERYF TGTACCAGCAGTTACTCGATAGTAGCGGGAGTAAACGAGCGGTACTTC
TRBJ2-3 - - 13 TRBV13 CARSRLLIDTQYF TGTGCCAGAAGCCGCCTCCTCATAGATACGCAATATTTT
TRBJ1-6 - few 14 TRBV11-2 CASSLVQGRSPLHF TGTGCCAGCAGCTTAGTTCAGGGCCGGTCACCCCTCCACTTT
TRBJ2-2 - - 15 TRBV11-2 CASRVPGSDTGELFF TGTGCCAGCAGGGTCCCAGGGTCGGACACGGGGGAGCTGTTCTTT
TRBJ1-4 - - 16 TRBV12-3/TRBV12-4 CASSFLGERHKEKLFF TGTGCCAGCAGTTTTCTGGGGGAGAGGCACAAAGAAAAACTGTTTTTT
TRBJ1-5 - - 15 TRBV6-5 CARSYSTGSDQLQHF TGTGCCAGGAGTTACTCGACGGGGTCTGATCAGCTCCAGCATTTT
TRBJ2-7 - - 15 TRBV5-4 CASSLDRDDSFEQYF TGTGCCAGTAGCTTGGATCGGGACGACTCCTTCGAGCAGTACTTC
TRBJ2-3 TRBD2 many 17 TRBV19 CASSMGYSGGATDTQYF TGTGCCAGTAGTATGGGATATAGCGGGGGGGCCACAGATACGCAGTATTTT
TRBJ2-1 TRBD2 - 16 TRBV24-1 CATNDPSGSIYNEQFF TGTGCCACCAATGATCCGAGCGGGAGTATCTACAATGAGCAGTTCTTC
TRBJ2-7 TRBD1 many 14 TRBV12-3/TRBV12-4 CASRRGQGGYEQYF TGTGCCAGCAGAAGAGGACAGGGGGGATACGAGCAGTACTTC
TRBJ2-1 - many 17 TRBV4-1 CASSQDATPKLYNEQFF TGCGCCAGCAGCCAAGATGCGACTCCGAAACTCTACAATGAGCAGTTCTTC
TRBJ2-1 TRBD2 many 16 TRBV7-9 CASSQTTSGYYNEQFF TGTGCCAGCAGCCAGACGACTAGCGGCTATTACAATGAGCAGTTCTTC
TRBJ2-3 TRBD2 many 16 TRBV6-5 CATVDLAAGGQDTQYF TGTGCCACGGTAGACCTAGCTGCGGGAGGGCAAGATACGCAGTATTTT
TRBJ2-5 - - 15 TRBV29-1 CSIGSGSVPGETQYF TGCAGCATCGGATCTGGCAGTGTTCCGGGGGAGACCCAGTACTTC
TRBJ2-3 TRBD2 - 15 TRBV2 CASSEQRGPSDTQYF TGTGCCAGCAGTGAACAGCGGGGACCCTCAGATACGCAGTATTTT
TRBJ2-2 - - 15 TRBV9 CASGARQENNGELFF TGTGCCAGCGGCGCCCGCCAGGAGAACAACGGGGAGCTGTTTTTT
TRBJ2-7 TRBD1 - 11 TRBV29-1 CRVTGGVEQYF TGCAGGGTTACAGGGGGCGTGGAGCAGTACTTC
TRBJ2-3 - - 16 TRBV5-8 CASSPLGRGSADMQYF TGTGCCAGCAGCCCTTTAGGGCGGGGAAGCGCAGATATGCAGTATTTT
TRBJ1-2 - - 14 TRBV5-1 CASSLSADGYRYTF TGCGCCAGCAGCTTGTCGGCGGATGGCTATCGCTACACCTTC
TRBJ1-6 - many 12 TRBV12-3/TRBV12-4 CASRHEDSPLHF TGTGCCAGCAGGCATGAAGATTCACCCCTCCACTTT
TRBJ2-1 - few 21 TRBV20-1 CSARYPLGVGSQLAVRNEQFF TGCAGTGCTAGATACCCCTTGGGTGTGGGATCCCAGTTGGCTGTACGGAATGAGCAGTTCTTC
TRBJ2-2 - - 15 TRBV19 CASSIRALDTGELFF TGTGCCAGTAGTATTAGGGCGTTGGACACCGGGGAGCTGTTTTTT
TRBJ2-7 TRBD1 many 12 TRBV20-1 CSAKQGSAEQYF TGCAGTGCTAAACAGGGGTCGGCCGAGCAGTACTTC
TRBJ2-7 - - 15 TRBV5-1 CASNLGWSDSYKQYF TGCGCCAGCAACTTGGGATGGAGCGACTCCTACAAGCAGTACTTC
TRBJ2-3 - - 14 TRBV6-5 CASSYSRATDTHYF TGTGCCAGCAGTTACTCGCGGGCAACAGATACGCACTATTTT
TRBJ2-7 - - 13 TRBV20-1 CSASTCGNYEQYF TGCAGTGCTAGTACTTGTGGGAACTACGAGCAGTACTTC
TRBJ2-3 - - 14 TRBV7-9 CASSLRHGRDTQYF TGTGCCAGCAGCTTACGGCATGGCCGAGATACGCAGTATTTT
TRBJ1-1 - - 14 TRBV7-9 CACSVGGYDTEAFF TGTGCCTGCAGCGTAGGGGGGTACGACACTGAAGCTTTCTTT
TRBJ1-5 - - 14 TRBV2 CASKQTDIDQPQHF TGTGCCAGCAAGCAGACGGACATCGATCAGCCCCAGCATTTT
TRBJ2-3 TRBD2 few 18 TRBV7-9 CASSLIQGGGAHSDTQYF TGTGCCAGCAGCTTAATTCAGGGCGGGGGGGCCCACTCAGATACGCAGTATTTT